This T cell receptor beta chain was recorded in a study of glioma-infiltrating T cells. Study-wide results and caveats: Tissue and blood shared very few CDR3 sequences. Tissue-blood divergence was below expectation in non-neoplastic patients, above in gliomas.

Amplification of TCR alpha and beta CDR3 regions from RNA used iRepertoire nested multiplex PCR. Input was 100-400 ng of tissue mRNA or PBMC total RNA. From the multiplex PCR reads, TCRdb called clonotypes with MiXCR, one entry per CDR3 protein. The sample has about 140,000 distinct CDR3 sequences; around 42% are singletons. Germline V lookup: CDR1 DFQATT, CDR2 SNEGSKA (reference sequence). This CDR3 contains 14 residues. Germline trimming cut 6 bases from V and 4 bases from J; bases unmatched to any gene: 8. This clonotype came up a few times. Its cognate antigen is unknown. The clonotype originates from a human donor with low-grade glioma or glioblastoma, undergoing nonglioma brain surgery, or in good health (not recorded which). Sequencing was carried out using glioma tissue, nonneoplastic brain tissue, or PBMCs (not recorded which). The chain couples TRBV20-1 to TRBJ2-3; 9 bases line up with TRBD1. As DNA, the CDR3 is TGCAGTGCACCGGGACAGGGTGACGCAGATACGCAGTATTTT. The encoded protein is CSAPGQGDADTQYF.